The clone carrying this T cell receptor beta chain was detected only a few times. Trimming took 2 bases from V and 5 from J, leaving 15 bases between them. Germline CDR1 and CDR2: SGHTA and FQGNSA. The CDR3 loop spans 15 amino acids. The data belong to a study of regulatory T cells in long-lasting Graves disease. In building TCR beta libraries, iRepertoire HTBI primers were used together with Arm-PCR of CDR3 regions. TCRdb independently ran MiXCR on the multiplex PCR reads; one entry per CDR3 protein. Among about 400,000 distinct CDR3 sequences listed, roughly 20% were seen once. Specified time point: persistent/refractory GD, antithyroid drugs over 5 years with positive TRAb. After RNA was extracted from PBMCs, the TCR library was made from it.

The sample here was peripheral blood mononuclear cells (PBMCs), taken when the disease was refractory, from a patient treated with antithyroid drugs. The clonotype comes from a female donor with Graves disease. This sequence joins TRBV7-2 and TRBJ2-5, with D perhaps matching TRBD1 (6 bases). CDR3 bases: TGTGCCAGCAGCTTATGGGGCAGGGGCTGGGAGACCCAGTACTTC. This sequence encodes CASSLWGRGWETQYF.